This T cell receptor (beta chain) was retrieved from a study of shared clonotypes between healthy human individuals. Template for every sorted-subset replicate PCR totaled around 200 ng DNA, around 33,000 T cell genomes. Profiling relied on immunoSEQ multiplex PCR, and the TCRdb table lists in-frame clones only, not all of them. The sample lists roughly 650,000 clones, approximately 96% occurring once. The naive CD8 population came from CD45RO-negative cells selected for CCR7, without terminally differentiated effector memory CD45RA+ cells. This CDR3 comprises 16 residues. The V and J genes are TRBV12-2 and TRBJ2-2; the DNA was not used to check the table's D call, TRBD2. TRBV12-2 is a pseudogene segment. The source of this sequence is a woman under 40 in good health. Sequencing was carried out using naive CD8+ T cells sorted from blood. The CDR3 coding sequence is TGTGCAAGTCGCTTAGCGTCGGGTCAAAACACCGGGGAGCTGTTTTTT. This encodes CASRLASGQNTGELFF.